The 16 T cell receptor beta chains below were found in one sample sequenced in a study of PD-1 blockade in classical Hodgkin lymphoma. Described time point: newly diagnosed, previously untreated cHL patient sample. Purification of CD4+ T cells from thawed PBMCs was performed via magnetic negative selection. Clones were read by immunoSEQ multiplex PCR, and TCRdb kept only the in-frame ones, dropping some. The table lists roughly 20,000 clones, roughly nine tenths of them singletons. Sequenced input: CD4+ T cells from blood. These receptors all come from a human donor with classical Hodgkin lymphoma.

The V call is TRBV9, the J call TRBJ2-7; possibly TRBD2 for D (5 bases). From germline, CDR1 is SGDLS and CDR2 YYNGEE. V gave up 3 bases and J gave up 3 bases, with 13 bases separating them. CDR3 length equals 14 residues. DNA of the CDR3: TGTGCCAGCAGCGCAGAAAACGGGGACTACGAGCAGTACTTC. Its protein is CASSAENGDYEQYF.

This chain links TRBV18 with TRBJ2-7; no clear D gene. This CDR3 spans 14 amino acids. Germline CDR1 is KGHSH and CDR2 is LQKENI. V was pared by 1 base and J by 0 bases, with 7 bases between. The CDR3 spells CASSPQGDSYEQYF. Written as DNA, the CDR3 is TGTGCCAGCTCACCACAGGGTGACTCCTACGAGCAGTACTTC.

V is TRBV19 and J is TRBJ1-2; 9 bases map to TRBD1. The germline gives CDR1 LNHDA, CDR2 SQIVND (reference sequence). Losses at the gene ends were 4 bases for V and 2 bases for J; bases not matched to a gene: 8. CDR3 length: 16 residues. The CDR3 loop reads CASSSGEQGANYGYTF. Here the CDR3 DNA reads TGTGCCAGTAGTAGTGGAGAACAGGGGGCGAACTATGGCTACACCTTC.

The V call is TRBV30, the J call TRBJ1-2, with D uncertain. V lost 0 bases to trimming and J lost 0 bases, with 5 bases between them. The germline CDR1 and CDR2 sequences are GTSNPN and SVGIG (reference sequence). The CDR3 has 13 amino acids. The CDR3 region has the DNA TGTGCCTGGAGTGTACGAGCTAACTATGGCTACACCTTC. It specifies CAWSVRANYGYTF.

The chain carries TRBV6-6 and TRBJ2-7; 8 bases match TRBD1. Germline V gives CDR1 MNHNY, CDR2 SVGAGI (reference sequence). The CDR3 has 14 residues. V was clipped by 6 bases and J by 2 bases; unmatched bases: 6. The DNA of the CDR3 is TGTGCCAGCAGAGACAGGGGTTACACCTACGAGCAGTACTTC. It encodes CASRDRGYTYEQYF.

The chain uses TRBV10-1 and TRBJ2-5; D gene unclear. The CDR3 sequence is 11 residues long. Germline CDR1 is WNHNN and CDR2 is SYGVQD (reference sequence). The ends were cut back, 7 bases at V and 1 base at J, with 4 bases in the middle. The CDR3 reads CASNRQETQYF. CDR3 nucleotides: TGCGCCAGCAATCGCCAAGAGACCCAGTACTTC.

The V call is TRBV5-6, the J call TRBJ2-7; TRBD1 aligns across 9 bases. Per the germline V gene, CDR1 is SGHDT and CDR2 is YYEEEE. This CDR3 has 15 amino acids. V lost 4 bases to trimming and J lost 6 bases; unmatched junction nucleotides: 11. This CDR3 is CASSRQPQGASEQYF. In nucleotides, the CDR3 is TGTGCCAGCAGCCGACAACCACAGGGGGCGAGCGAGCAGTACTTC.

The chain is built from TRBV5-4 and TRBJ2-2; TRBD1 agrees at 9 bases. CDR3 length equals 17 residues. CDR1 is SGHNT, CDR2 YYREEE, per germline (reference sequence). V shed 4 bases and J 2 bases; nucleotides not matched to a gene: 9. The CDR3 nucleotides read TGTGCCAGCAGCCTGGGCAACAGGGGGCGTAACACCGGGGAGCTGTTTTTT. It codes for CASSLGNRGRNTGELFF.

The chain combines TRBV2 with TRBJ1-4; D uncertain. Germline-derived CDR1 and CDR2 are SNHLY and FYNNEI. The CDR3 contains 12 residues. V gave up 4 bases and J gave up 7 bases, with 7 bases separating them. CDR3 loop: CASSGYSEKLFF. The CDR3 DNA follows: TGTGCCAGCAGTGGTTACAGTGAAAAACTGTTTTTT. The full variable domain, with the rest looked up from reference TRBV2 and TRBJ1-4, is EPEVTQTPSHQVTQMGQEVILRCVPISNHLYFYWYRQILGQKVEFLVSFYNNEISEKSEIFDDQFSVERPDGSNFTLKIRSTKLEDSAMYFCASSGYSEKLFFGSGTQLSVL.

The CDR3 spells CASSQDPTGGYEQYF. CDR3 nucleotide sequence: TGCGCCAGCAGCCAGGACCCGACAGGGGGCTACGAGCAGTACTTC. The chain links TRBV4-1 to TRBJ2-7; 9 nucleotides line up with TRBD1. Germline V lookup: CDR1 MGHRA, CDR2 YSYEKL. The CDR3 contains 15 residues. The ends lost 3 bases at V and 3 bases at J; junction bases unmatched: 6.

The V and J genes are TRBV4-3 and TRBJ1-1, with 9 bases that match TRBD1. There are 14 residues in the CDR3. Germline V gene data show CDR1 as LGHNA and CDR2 as YSLEER. The J segment lost 10 bases and the V segment lost 3 bases, leaving 9 bases of the junction unmatched. As DNA, the CDR3 is TGCGCCAGCAGCCACGGAACAGGGGGCGGACTAGCTTTCTTT. It translates to CASSHGTGGGLAFF.

V and J are TRBV5-1 and TRBJ2-5; 8 bases match TRBD2. With V trimmed by 6 bases and J by 2 bases, 6 bases remained unmatched. CDR1 is SGHRS, CDR2 YFSETQ, per germline. The CDR3 runs 14 residues. The CDR3 spells CASNGGALQETQYF. In DNA form, the CDR3 reads TGCGCCAGCAACGGGGGGGCTTTGCAAGAGACCCAGTACTTC.

The chain combines TRBV28 with TRBJ2-7; 8 bases agree with TRBD2. V trimming: 6 bases; J trimming: 6 bases; junction bases outside the gene matches: 10. The CDR3 sequence is 14 residues long. Germline V gene data show CDR1 as MDHEN and CDR2 as SYDVKM. The DNA for the CDR3 is TGTGCCAGCAGCGCGGGAGGATCGTTGCCCGAGCAGTACTTC. Translating it yields CASSAGGSLPEQYF.

The J gene is TRBJ2-1, the V gene TRBV9; weak D call: TRBD1 (6 bases). V lost 3 bases and J 5 bases, leaving 9 bases between the germline ends. This CDR3 is built from 13 residues. Germline assignment: CDR1 SGDLS and CDR2 YYNGEE. This CDR3 is CASSEQGHNEQFF. The CDR3 coding sequence is TGTGCCAGCAGCGAACAGGGCCACAATGAGCAGTTCTTC.

The chain couples TRBV11-2 to TRBJ2-5, with 10 bases fitting TRBD2. The CDR3 is 15 amino acids. Unmatched junction bases numbered 4, after V lost 5 bases and J lost 1 base. Germline assignment: CDR1 SGHAT and CDR2 FQNNGV. CDR3 sequence reads: CASSRLAGRQETQYF. The CDR3 DNA reads as TGTGCCAGCAGCCGACTAGCGGGCCGCCAAGAGACCCAGTACTTC.

The CDR3 loop reads CASSLKPGGESQHF. CDR3 DNA: TGTGCCAGCAGCTTAAAGCCGGGGGGCGAGTCCCAGCATTTT. V and J are TRBV7-8 and TRBJ1-5, with D perhaps TRBD1 (6 bases). CDR1 and CDR2 (germline): SGHVS, FQNEAQ. Trimming took off 2 bases at V and 11 bases at J, with 16 bases between the two ends. The CDR3 length is 14 residues.